These 5 T cell receptor beta chains came from one sample sequenced in a study of human T cells and chemical hapten exposure. Noted time point: patch test 1, 2 weeks after DPC sensitization. Specified treatment: therapeutic diphenylcyclopropenone sensitization with weekly scalp DPC. MiXCR was run by TCRdb on the RACE reads, yielding one entry per CDR3 protein. The table has 350,000 or so distinct CDR3 sequences, around 7% seen once; the top ten hold 8% to 9%. The sequencing used whole blood, collected in connection with sensitization to the hapten diphenylcyclopropenone (DPC). These receptors all come from a woman younger than 30 with alopecia areata. Some clones in this sample may be carry-over from other donors' samples.

In this sample, this clonotype turned up a few times. V usage is TRBV5-1 and J usage is TRBJ1-2; TRBD1 might be the D (5 bases). Germline V lookup: CDR1 SGHRS, CDR2 YFSETQ. This CDR3 contains 15 residues. V lost 0 bases to trimming and J lost 6 bases, with 15 bases between them. CDR3 in amino acids: CASSLAVSGRDGYTF. In nucleotides, the CDR3 is TGCGCCAGCAGCTTGGCCGTGTCAGGGAGGGATGGCTACACCTTC.

This clonotype appeared a few times. V usage is TRBV28 and J usage is TRBJ2-7; D possibly corresponds to TRBD2 (6 bases). There are 15 residues in the CDR3. V was shortened by 6 bases and J by 4 bases, with 19 bases between the two germline ends. Germline CDR1 reads MDHEN; CDR2 reads SYDVKM. CDR3 region: CASSPLGGPLYEQYF. DNA for the CDR3: TGTGCCAGCAGCCCCCTCGGAGGGCCCCTGTACGAGCAGTACTTC.

Many counts were recorded for this clonotype. The chain recombines TRBV10-3 with TRBJ2-3; D not resolved. The CDR3 length is 14 residues. Germline assignment: CDR1 ENHRY and CDR2 SYGVKD. V dropped 5 bases and J dropped 5 bases, with 14 bases sitting between them. CDR3 nucleotides: TGTGCCATCAGTACGTCCCTCGGTGGAGATACGCAGTATTTT. Protein product: CAISTSLGGDTQYF.

This clonotype was seen a handful of times. This rearrangement joins TRBV10-3 to TRBJ2-3, with D unresolved. CDR3 length: 12 amino acids. Germline assignment: CDR1 ENHRY and CDR2 SYGVKD. V lost 2 bases and J lost 7, with 7 bases in between. CDR3 loop: CAISEGSYTQYF. The CDR3 coding sequence is TGTGCCATCAGTGAGGGCAGCTATACGCAGTATTTT.

The chain has TRBV12-3 or TRBV12-4 and TRBJ2-2; D is ambiguous. V was clipped by 5 bases and J by 3 bases, with 7 bases between them. The CDR3 has 13 residues. The CDR3 loop reads CASSPHHTGELFF. For the CDR3, the DNA is TGTGCCAGCAGTCCGCACCACACCGGGGAGCTGTTTTTT.